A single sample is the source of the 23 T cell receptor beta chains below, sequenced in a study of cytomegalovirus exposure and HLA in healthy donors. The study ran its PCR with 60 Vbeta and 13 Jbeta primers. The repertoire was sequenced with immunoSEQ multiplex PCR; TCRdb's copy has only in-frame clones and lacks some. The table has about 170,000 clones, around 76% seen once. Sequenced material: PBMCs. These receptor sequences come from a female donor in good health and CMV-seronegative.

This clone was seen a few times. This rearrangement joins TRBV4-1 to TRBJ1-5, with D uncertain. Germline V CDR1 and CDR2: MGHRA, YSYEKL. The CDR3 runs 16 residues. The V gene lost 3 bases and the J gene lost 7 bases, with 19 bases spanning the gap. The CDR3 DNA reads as TGCGCCAGCAGCCACCCCCTGTCACCGTACAACCAGCCCCAGCATTTT. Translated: CASSHPLSPYNQPQHF.

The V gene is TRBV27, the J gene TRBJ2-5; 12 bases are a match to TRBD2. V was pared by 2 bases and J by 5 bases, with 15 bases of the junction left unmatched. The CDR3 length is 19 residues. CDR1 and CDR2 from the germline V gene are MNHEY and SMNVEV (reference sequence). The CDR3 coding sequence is TGTGCCAGCAGTTTACAGCTCGGACTAGCGGGAAGTCCACCCGAGACCCAGTACTTC. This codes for CASSLQLGLAGSPPETQYF.

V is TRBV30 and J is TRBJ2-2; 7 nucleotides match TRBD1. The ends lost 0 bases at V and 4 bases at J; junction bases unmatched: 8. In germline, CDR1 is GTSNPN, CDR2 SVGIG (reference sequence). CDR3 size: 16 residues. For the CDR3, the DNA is TGTGCCTGGAGTGTAACAGGGGCGGCCATCACCGGGGAGCTGTTTTTT. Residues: CAWSVTGAAITGELFF.

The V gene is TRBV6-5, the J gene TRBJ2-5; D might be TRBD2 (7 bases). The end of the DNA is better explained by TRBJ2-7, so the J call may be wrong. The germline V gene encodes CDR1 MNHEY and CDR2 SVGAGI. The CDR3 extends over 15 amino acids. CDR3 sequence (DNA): TGTGCCAGCAGTTACTCGGGGGGGGGCAGTTACGAGCAGTACTTC. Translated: CASSYSGGGSYEQYF.

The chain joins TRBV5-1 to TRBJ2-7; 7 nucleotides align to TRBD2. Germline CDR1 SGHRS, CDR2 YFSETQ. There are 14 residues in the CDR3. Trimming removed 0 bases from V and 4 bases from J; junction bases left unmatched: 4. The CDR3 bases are TGCGCCAGCAGCTTGGTTCTGGGAGGGTACGAGCAGTACTTC. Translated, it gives CASSLVLGGYEQYF.

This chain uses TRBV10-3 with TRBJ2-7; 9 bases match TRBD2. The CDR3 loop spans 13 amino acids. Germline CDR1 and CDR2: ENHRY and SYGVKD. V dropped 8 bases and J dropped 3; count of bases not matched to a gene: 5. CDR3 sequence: CAIGGGGGYEQYF. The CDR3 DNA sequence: TGTGCCATCGGGGGCGGGGGGGGCTACGAGCAGTACTTC.

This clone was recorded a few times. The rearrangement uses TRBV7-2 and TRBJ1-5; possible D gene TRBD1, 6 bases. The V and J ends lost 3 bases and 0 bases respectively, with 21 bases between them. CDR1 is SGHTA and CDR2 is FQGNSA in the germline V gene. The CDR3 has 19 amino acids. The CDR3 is CASSFRTAVDLYSNQPQHF. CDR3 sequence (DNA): TGTGCCAGCAGCTTCCGGACAGCGGTCGACCTTTATAGCAATCAGCCCCAGCATTTT.

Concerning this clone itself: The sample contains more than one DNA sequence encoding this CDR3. The CDR3: CASRPIAGWGEQYF. CDR3 nucleotides: TGTGCCAGCAGGCCAATAGCGGGGTGGGGCGAGCAGTACTTC. The V and J genes are TRBV5-6 and TRBJ2-7; TRBD2 matches at 8 bases. This CDR3 comprises 14 residues. V shed 5 bases, J shed 6 bases, and the junction held 10 bases outside the gene matches. CDR1 and CDR2 (germline): SGHDT, YYEEEE.

The CDR3 DNA reads TGTGCCAGCGGCTGGACAGGGGGCTCGGGCGAGCAGTACTTC. Its translation: CASGWTGGSGEQYF. V gene TRBV6-1 combines with J gene TRBJ2-7; 11 positions agree with TRBD1. Germline CDR1 reads MNHNS; CDR2 reads SASEGT. Trimming at V came to 8 bases and at J to 6 bases, leaving 9 bases not matched to a gene. The CDR3 spans 14 residues.

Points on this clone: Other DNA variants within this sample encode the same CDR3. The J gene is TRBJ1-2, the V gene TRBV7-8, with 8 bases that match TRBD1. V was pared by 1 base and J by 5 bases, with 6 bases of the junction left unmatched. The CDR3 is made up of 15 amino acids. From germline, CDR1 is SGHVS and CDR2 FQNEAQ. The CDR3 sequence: CASSLGTGGVYGYTF. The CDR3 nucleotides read TGTGCCAGCAGCTTAGGTACAGGGGGAGTTTATGGCTACACCTTC.

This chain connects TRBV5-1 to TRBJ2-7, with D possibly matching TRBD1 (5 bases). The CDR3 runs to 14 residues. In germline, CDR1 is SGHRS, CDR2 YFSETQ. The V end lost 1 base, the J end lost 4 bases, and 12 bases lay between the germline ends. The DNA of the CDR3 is TGCGCCAGCAGCTTGTTTACAGGAGTGTACGAGCAGTACTTC. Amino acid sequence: CASSLFTGVYEQYF. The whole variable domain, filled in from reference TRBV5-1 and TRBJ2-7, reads KAGVTQTPRYLIKTRGQQVTLSCSPISGHRSVSWYQQTPGQGLQFLFEYFSETQRNKGNFPGRFSGRQFSNSRSEMNVSTLELGDSALYLCASSLFTGVYEQYFGPGTRLTVT.

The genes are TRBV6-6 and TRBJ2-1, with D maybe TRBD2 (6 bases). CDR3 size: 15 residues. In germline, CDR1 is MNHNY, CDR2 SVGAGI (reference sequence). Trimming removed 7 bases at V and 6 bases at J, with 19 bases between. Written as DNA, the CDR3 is TGTGCCAGCACCGTGACTAGTAAGGGCCGCAATGAGCAGTTCTTC. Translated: CASTVTSKGRNEQFF.

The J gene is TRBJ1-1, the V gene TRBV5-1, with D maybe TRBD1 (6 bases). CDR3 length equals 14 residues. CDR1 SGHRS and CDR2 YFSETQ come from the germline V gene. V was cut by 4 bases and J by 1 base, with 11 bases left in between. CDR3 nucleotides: TGCGCCAGCAGCGACGCCAGGGGGAACACTGAAGCTTTCTTT. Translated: CASSDARGNTEAFF.

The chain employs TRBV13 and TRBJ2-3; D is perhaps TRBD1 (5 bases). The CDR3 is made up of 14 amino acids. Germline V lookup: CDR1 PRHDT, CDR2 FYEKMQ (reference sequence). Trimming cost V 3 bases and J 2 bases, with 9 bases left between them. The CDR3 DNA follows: TGTGCCAGCAGCTTCAGGGTTCTCACAGATACGCAGTATTTT. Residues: CASSFRVLTDTQYF.

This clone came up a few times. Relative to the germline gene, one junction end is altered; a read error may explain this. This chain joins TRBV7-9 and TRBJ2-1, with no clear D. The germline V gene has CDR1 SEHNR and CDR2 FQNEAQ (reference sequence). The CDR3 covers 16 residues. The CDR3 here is CSSSLWAGVSYNEQFF. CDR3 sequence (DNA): TGTTCCAGCAGCTTATGGGCAGGCGTCTCCTACAATGAGCAGTTCTTC.

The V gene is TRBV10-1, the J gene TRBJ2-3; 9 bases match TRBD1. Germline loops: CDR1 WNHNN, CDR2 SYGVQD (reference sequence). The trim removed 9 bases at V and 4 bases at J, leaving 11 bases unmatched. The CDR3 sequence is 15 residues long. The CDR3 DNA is TGCGCCAGTTCCCTTACAGGGGGCTTTGCAGATACGCAGTATTTT. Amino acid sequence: CASSLTGGFADTQYF.

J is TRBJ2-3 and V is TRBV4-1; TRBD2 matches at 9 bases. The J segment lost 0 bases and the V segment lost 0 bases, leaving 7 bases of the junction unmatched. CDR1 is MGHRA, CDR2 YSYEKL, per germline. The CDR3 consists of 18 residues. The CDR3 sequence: CASSQDESLAGSTDTQYF. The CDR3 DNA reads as TGCGCCAGCAGCCAAGATGAGTCCCTAGCGGGGAGCACAGATACGCAGTATTTT.

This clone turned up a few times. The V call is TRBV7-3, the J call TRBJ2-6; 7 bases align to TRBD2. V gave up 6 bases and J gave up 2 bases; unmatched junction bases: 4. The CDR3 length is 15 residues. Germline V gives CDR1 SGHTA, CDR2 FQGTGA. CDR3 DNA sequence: TGTGCCAGCAGTTTCCTAGCGGCTGGGGCCAACGTCCTGACTTTC. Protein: CASSFLAAGANVLTF.

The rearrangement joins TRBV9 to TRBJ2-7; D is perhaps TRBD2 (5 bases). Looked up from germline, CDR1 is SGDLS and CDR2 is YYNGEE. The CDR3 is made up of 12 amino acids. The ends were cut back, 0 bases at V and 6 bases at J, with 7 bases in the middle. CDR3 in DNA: TGTGCCAGCAGCGTAGATCGGGGCGAGCAGTACTTC. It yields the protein CASSVDRGEQYF. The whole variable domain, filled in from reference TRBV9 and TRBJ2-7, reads DSGVTQTPKHLITATGQRVTLRCSPRSGDLSVYWYQQSLDQGLQFLIQYYNGEERAKGNILERFSAQQFPDLHSELNLSSLELGDSALYFCASSVDRGEQYFGPGTRLTVT.

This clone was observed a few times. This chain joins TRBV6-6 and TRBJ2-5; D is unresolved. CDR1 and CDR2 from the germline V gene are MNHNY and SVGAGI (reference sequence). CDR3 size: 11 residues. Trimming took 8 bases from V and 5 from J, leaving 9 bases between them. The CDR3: CASGPSETQYF. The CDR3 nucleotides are TGTGCCAGCGGGCCCTCGGAGACCCAGTACTTC.

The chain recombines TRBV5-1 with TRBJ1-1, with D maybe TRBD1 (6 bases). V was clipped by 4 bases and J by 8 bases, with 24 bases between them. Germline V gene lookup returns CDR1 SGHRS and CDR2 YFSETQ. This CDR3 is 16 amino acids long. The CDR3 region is CASSLEGRGGGDEAFF. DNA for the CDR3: TGCGCCAGCAGCCTGGAGGGACGGGGAGGGGGTGACGAAGCTTTCTTT.

CDR3 in DNA: TGTGCCTGGAGCTCCGGGACAGGTACCTCGAACACCGGGGAGCTGTTTTTT. The encoded protein is CAWSSGTGTSNTGELFF. V is TRBV30 and J is TRBJ2-2, with TRBD1 matching 8 bases. J lost 0 bases, V lost 3 bases, and 9 bases had no gene match. CDR1 is GTSNPN and CDR2 is SVGIG in the germline V gene (reference sequence). This CDR3 contains 17 residues. The variable domain in full, with the rest retrieved from reference TRBV30 and TRBJ2-2, is SQTIHQWPATLVQPVGSPLSLECTVEGTSNPNLYWYRQAAGRGLQLLFYSVGIGQISSEVPQNLSASRPQDRQFILSSKKLLLSDSGFYLCAWSSGTGTSNTGELFFGEGSRLTVL.

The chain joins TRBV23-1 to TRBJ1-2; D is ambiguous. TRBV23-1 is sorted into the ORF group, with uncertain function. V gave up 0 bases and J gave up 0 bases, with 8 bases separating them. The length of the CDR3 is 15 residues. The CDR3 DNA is TGCGCCAGCAGTCAATCCCCTTTTGCTAACTATGGCTACACCTTC. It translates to CASSQSPFANYGYTF.